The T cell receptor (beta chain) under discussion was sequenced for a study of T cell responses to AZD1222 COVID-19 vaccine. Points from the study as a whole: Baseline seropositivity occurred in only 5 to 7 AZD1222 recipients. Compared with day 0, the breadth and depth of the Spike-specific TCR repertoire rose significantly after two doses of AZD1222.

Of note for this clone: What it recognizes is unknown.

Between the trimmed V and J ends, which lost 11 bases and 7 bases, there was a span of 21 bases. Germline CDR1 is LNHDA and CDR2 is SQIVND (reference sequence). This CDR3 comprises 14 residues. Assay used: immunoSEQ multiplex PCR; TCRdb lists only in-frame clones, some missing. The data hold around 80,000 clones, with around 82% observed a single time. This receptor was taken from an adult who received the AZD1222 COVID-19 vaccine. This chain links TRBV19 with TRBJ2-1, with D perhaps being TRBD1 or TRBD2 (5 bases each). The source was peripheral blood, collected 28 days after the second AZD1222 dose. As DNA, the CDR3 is TGTGCCTCAAGGACCGGGACCGGTTTGAATGAGCAGTTCTTC. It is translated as CASRTGTGLNEQFF.